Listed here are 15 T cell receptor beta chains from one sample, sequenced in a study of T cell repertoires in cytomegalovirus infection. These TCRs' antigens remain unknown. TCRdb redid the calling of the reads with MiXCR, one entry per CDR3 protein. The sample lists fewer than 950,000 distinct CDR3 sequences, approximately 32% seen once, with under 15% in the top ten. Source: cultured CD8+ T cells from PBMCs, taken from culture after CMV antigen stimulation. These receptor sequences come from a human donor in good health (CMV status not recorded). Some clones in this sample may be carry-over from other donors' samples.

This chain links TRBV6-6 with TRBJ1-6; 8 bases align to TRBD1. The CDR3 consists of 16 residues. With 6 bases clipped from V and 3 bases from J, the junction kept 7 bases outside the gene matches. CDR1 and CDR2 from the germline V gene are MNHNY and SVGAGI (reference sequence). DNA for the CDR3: TGTGCCAGCAGCCCCATGGACAGGGTCTATAATTCACCCCTCCACTTT. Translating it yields CASSPMDRVYNSPLHF.

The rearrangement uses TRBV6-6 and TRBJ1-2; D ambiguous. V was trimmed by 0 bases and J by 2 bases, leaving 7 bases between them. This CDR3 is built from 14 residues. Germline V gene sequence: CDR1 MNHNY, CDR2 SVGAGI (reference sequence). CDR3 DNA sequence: TGTGCCAGCAGTTACTCGATAGGGAACTATGGCTACACCTTC. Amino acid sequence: CASSYSIGNYGYTF.

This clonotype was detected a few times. CDR3 in DNA: TGTGCCAGCAGCTCCCCGTTCTACGAGCAGTACTTC. Its translation is CASSSPFYEQYF. V gene TRBV7-9 combines with J gene TRBJ2-7; D unclear. This CDR3 has 12 amino acids. CDR1 is SEHNR and CDR2 is FQNEAQ in the germline V gene (reference sequence). V dropped 4 bases and J dropped 3 bases, with 7 bases sitting between them.

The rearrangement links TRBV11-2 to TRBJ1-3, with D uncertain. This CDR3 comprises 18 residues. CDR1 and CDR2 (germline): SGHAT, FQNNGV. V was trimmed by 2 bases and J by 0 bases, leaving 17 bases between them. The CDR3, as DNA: TGTGCCAGCAGCTTACGCAGTCTTACGACCCCCTCTGGAAACACCATATATTTT. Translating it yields CASSLRSLTTPSGNTIYF.

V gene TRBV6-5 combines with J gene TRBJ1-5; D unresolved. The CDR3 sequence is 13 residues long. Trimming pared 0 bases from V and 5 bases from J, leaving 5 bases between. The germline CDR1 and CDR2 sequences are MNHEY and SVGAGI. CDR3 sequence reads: CASSYSADQPQHF. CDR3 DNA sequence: TGTGCCAGCAGTTACTCGGCGGATCAGCCCCAGCATTTT.

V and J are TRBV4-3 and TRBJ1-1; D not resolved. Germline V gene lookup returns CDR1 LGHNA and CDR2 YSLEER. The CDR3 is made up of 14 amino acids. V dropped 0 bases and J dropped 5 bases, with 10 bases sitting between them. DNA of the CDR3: TGCGCCAGCAGCCAAGATTGGGGTTTAACTGAAGCTTTCTTT. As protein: CASSQDWGLTEAFF.

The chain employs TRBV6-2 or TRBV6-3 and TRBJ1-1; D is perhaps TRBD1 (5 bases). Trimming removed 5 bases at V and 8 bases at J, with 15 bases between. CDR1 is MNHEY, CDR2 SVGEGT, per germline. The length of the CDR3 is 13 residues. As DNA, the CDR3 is TGTGCCAGCAGTATTCCGGGACTTCACGAAGCTTTCTTT. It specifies CASSIPGLHEAFF.

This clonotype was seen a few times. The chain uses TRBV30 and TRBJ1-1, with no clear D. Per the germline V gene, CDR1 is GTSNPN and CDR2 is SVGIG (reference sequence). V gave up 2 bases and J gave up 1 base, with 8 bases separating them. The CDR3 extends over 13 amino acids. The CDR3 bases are TGTGCCTGGAGTTGCTACCCGAACACTGAAGCTTTCTTT. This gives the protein CAWSCYPNTEAFF.

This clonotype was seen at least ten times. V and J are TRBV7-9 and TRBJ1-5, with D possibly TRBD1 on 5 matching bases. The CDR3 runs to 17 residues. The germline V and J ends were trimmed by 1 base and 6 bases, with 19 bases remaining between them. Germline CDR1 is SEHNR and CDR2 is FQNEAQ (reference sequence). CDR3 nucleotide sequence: TGTGCCAGCAGCTTAGAACCTCAGAGCAGCGGGGGTCAGCCCCAGCATTTT. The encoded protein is CASSLEPQSSGGQPQHF.

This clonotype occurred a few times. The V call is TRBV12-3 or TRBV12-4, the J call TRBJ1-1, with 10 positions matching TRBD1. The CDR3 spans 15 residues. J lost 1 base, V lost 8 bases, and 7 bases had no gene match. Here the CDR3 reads CASWTGGSSNTEAFF. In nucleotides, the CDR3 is TGTGCCAGCTGGACAGGGGGTTCCTCGAACACTGAAGCTTTCTTT.

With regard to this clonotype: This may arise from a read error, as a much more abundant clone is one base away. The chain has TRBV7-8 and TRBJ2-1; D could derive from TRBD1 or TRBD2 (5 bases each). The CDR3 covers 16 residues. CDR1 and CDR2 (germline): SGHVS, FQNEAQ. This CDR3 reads CASSPGTAQSYNEQIF. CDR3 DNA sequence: TGTGCCAGCAGCCCTGGGACGGCTCAGTCCTACAATGAGCAGATCTTC. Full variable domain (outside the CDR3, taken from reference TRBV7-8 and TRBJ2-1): GAGVSQSPRYKVAKRGQDVALRCDPISGHVSLFWYQQALGQGPEFLTYFQNEAQLDKSGLPSDRFFAERPEGSVSTLKIQRTQQEDSAVYLCASSPGTAQSYNEQIFGPGTRLTVL.

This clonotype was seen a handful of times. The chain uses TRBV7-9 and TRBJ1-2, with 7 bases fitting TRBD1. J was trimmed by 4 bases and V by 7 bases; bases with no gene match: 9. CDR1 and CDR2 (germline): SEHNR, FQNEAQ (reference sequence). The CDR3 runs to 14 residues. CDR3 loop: CASTPVGGGYGYTF. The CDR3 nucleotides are TGTGCCAGCACCCCCGTAGGGGGCGGCTATGGCTACACCTTC.

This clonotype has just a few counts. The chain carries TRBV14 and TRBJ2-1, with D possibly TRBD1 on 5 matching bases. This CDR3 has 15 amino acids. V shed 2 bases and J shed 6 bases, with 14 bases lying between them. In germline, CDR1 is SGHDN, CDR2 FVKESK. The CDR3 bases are TGTGCCAGCAGCCAAAGGGGTAAGGCCCTCAATGAGCAGTTCTTC. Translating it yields CASSQRGKALNEQFF.

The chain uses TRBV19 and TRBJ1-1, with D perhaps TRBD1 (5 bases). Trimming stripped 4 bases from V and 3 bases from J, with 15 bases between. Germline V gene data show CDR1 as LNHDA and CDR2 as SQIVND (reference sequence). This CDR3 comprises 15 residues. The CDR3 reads CASSRDIGDYTEAFF. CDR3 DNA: TGTGCCAGTAGTAGAGATATAGGGGATTACACTGAAGCTTTCTTT.

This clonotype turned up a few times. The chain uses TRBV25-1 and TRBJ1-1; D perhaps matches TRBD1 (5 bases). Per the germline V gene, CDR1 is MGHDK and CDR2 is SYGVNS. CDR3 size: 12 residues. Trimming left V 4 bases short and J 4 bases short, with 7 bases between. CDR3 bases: TGTGCCAGCAGTGGGGGGTTCACTGAAGCTTTCTTT. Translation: CASSGGFTEAFF.